The present T cell receptor (beta chain) was sequenced within a study of early T cells in non-severe SARS-CoV-2 infection. The overall study: Sequencing input comprised bulk RNA from unsorted whole blood; chain pairing was not available. Study-level findings and limits: Anti-spike CD8 responses were favored in VDJdb matching, and private and CD4 specificities were missed.

This clonotype occurred a few times. Its antigen is still unknown. J gave up 2 bases and V 4 bases, and 6 bases lay outside the gene matches. From germline, CDR1 is MGHRA and CDR2 YSYEKL. The length of the CDR3 is 15 residues. In TCRdb, the 5' RACE reads were re-called with MiXCR into one record per CDR3 protein. The sample has about 36,000 distinct CDR3 sequences, about 6.8% seen once. This clonotype was obtained from an adult who was a healthcare worker with PCR-confirmed SARS-CoV-2 infection or an uninfected control (not recorded which). This chain uses TRBV4-1 with TRBJ2-7, with 9 bases aligning to TRBD2. Sequencing was performed on whole blood, taken at baseline. CDR3 sequence (DNA): TGCGCCAGCAGCCTCACGGGCGGGAGGGCCTACGAGCAGTACTTC. Translation gives CASSLTGGRAYEQYF.